The 26 T cell receptor beta chains below come from one sample, sequenced in a study of blood T cell repertoires in COVID-19. Here immunoSEQ multiplex PCR was the method, and the copy in TCRdb shows in-frame clones only, minus some. The data contain about 210,000 clones, around four fifths of them singletons. Sequenced material: peripheral blood. The receptor set was obtained from a woman aged 45-65 years with acute or convalescent COVID-19.

The rearrangement links TRBV7-9 to TRBJ1-5; 9 bases are a match to TRBD1. Germline CDR1 SEHNR, CDR2 FQNEAQ (reference sequence). The CDR3 is made up of 15 amino acids. The ends lost 1 base at V and 4 bases at J; junction bases unmatched: 2. Written as DNA, the CDR3 is TGTGCCAGCAGCTTAGGGACAGGGGAAAATCAGCCCCAGCATTTT. As protein: CASSLGTGENQPQHF. Filled out from reference TRBV7-9 and TRBJ1-5, the complete variable domain reads DTGVSQNPRHKITKRGQNVTFRCDPISEHNRLYWYRQTLGQGPEFLTYFQNEAQLEKSRLLSDRFSAERPKGSFSTLEIQRTEQGDSAMYLCASSLGTGENQPQHFGDGTRLSIL.

The chain combines TRBV29-1 with TRBJ1-4, with D unresolved. CDR3 size: 11 residues. Germline CDR1 reads SQVTM; CDR2 reads ANQGSEA. The germline V and J ends were trimmed by 5 bases and 5 bases, with 6 bases remaining between them. CDR3 nucleotide sequence: TGCAGCGTTAACAAAAATGAAAAACTGTTTTTT. Amino acids: CSVNKNEKLFF.

The rearrangement joins TRBV19 to TRBJ1-5; 7 bases line up with TRBD1. CDR3 length: 14 residues. V lost 5 bases to trimming and J lost 5 bases; unmatched junction nucleotides: 6. CDR1 LNHDA and CDR2 SQIVND come from the germline V gene (reference sequence). The CDR3 sequence: CASSVQGLDQPQHF. CDR3 DNA: TGTGCCAGTAGTGTACAGGGGCTCGATCAGCCCCAGCATTTT.

In its sample, this clone was seen a few times. The chain is built from TRBV6-1 and TRBJ1-5, with 8 bases aligning to TRBD1. The CDR3 covers 17 residues. J lost 0 bases, V lost 6 bases, and 10 bases had no gene match. Germline V CDR1 and CDR2: MNHNS, SASEGT. In DNA, the CDR3 is TGTGCCAGCAGGGAATCGCCGGGACAGGCTAGCAATCAGCCCCAGCATTTT. Translating it yields CASRESPGQASNQPQHF.

This sequence joins TRBV7-3 and TRBJ2-1; D possibly corresponds to TRBD1 (5 bases). The CDR3 runs to 14 residues. The germline V and J ends were trimmed by 4 bases and 6 bases, with 13 bases remaining between them. Germline loops: CDR1 SGHTA, CDR2 FQGTGA. The CDR3 here is CASSSDRDFNEQFF. The CDR3 bases are TGTGCCAGCAGCTCAGACAGAGATTTCAATGAGCAGTTCTTC.

This chain joins TRBV7-9 and TRBJ1-5; 9 nucleotides match TRBD1. The CDR3 covers 18 residues. Trimming cost V 3 bases and J 1 base; bases outside gene matches: 10. Germline V gene data show CDR1 as SEHNR and CDR2 as FQNEAQ (reference sequence). CDR3 DNA: TGTGCCAGCAGCTTGGACAGGGGAGGTTCTGGGAGCAATCAGCCCCAGCATTTT. It translates to CASSLDRGGSGSNQPQHF.

In its sample, this clone was seen once. The chain is built from TRBV27 and TRBJ2-5, with a weak D call TRBD2 (5 bases). Trimming shortened V by 6 bases and J by 1 base, and 9 bases separated the two germline ends. The V gene's germline CDR1 is MNHEY and CDR2 SMNVEV (reference sequence). There are 13 residues in the CDR3. The CDR3 sequence: CASRISAQETQYF. Written as DNA, the CDR3 is TGTGCCAGCAGAATTAGCGCCCAAGAGACCCAGTACTTC.

V usage is TRBV6-5 and J usage is TRBJ2-7; 8 bases agree with TRBD1. CDR3 length: 16 residues. The germline CDR1 and CDR2 sequences are MNHEY and SVGAGI. V gave up 0 bases and J gave up 4 bases; unmatched junction bases: 8. The CDR3 reads CASSYSSGRGLYEQYF. The CDR3 DNA is TGTGCCAGCAGTTACTCCTCGGGCAGGGGGCTGTACGAGCAGTACTTC.

This rearrangement joins TRBV29-1 to TRBJ1-5, with D possibly being TRBD1 (5 bases). The CDR3 sequence is 14 residues long. V dropped 6 bases and J dropped 0 bases, with 12 bases sitting between them. Germline-derived CDR1 and CDR2 are SQVTM and ANQGSEA. CDR3 in DNA: TGCAGCGTCGCTGACAGAAATAGCAATCAGCCCCAGCATTTT. This encodes CSVADRNSNQPQHF. Looking up the rest from reference TRBV29-1 and TRBJ1-5 gives the full variable domain: SAVISQKPSRDICQRGTSLTIQCQVDSQVTMMFWYRQQPGQSLTLIATANQGSEATYESGFVIDKFPISRPNLTFSTLTVSNMSPEDSSIYLCSVADRNSNQPQHFGDGTRLSIL.

This chain uses TRBV27 with TRBJ2-1; TRBD2 is a possible D gene (6 bases). V was pared by 3 bases and J by 7 bases, with 10 bases between. CDR3 length equals 13 residues. Germline CDR1 MNHEY, CDR2 SMNVEV (reference sequence). In DNA, the CDR3 is TGTGCCAGCAGTTTGCCGGGGGTTAATGAGCAGTTCTTC. This gives the protein CASSLPGVNEQFF.

The rearrangement uses TRBV27 and TRBJ2-1; 10 positions match TRBD2. V trimming: 3 bases; J trimming: 6 bases; junction bases outside the gene matches: 2. In germline, CDR1 is MNHEY, CDR2 SMNVEV (reference sequence). The CDR3 loop spans 14 amino acids. This CDR3 reads CASSFRLAGNEQFF. Written as DNA, the CDR3 is TGTGCCAGCAGTTTTAGACTAGCGGGCAATGAGCAGTTCTTC.

This sequence joins TRBV11-2 and TRBJ1-2; D possibly corresponds to TRBD1 (6 bases). Germline V gene lookup returns CDR1 SGHAT and CDR2 FQNNGV. Trimming shortened V by 4 bases and J by 6 bases, and 15 bases separated the two germline ends. The CDR3 consists of 14 residues. The CDR3 nucleotides are TGTGCCAGCAGCTCAACCACAGGGTTGGATGGCTACACCTTC. Translating it yields CASSSTTGLDGYTF.

The chain employs TRBV18 and TRBJ2-2, with D perhaps matching TRBD2 (5 bases). Between the trimmed V and J ends, which lost 0 bases and 4 bases, there was a span of 12 bases. CDR1 is KGHSH and CDR2 is LQKENI in the germline V gene. The CDR3 runs 16 residues. The CDR3 nucleotides read TGTGCCAGCTCACCACCACCGGGGTCGGCCACCGGGGAGCTGTTTTTT. Translation: CASSPPPGSATGELFF.

The V gene is TRBV6-5, the J gene TRBJ2-7; D perhaps matches TRBD1 (6 bases). Looked up from germline, CDR1 is MNHEY and CDR2 is SVGAGI. This CDR3 comprises 12 residues. The ends were cut back, 7 bases at V and 7 bases at J, with 14 bases in the middle. The CDR3 DNA follows: TGTGCCAGCAACATACAGGGTATGGAGCAGTACTTC. Translating gives CASNIQGMEQYF.

The chain couples TRBV28 to TRBJ2-5; D may be TRBD2 (5 bases). V was clipped by 6 bases and J by 2 bases, with 19 bases between them. CDR1 and CDR2 from the germline V gene are MDHEN and SYDVKM. CDR3 length: 16 amino acids. The CDR3 spells CASSFYGSGFQETQYF. In DNA form, the CDR3 reads TGTGCCAGCAGCTTTTATGGATCGGGATTTCAAGAGACCCAGTACTTC.

This chain joins TRBV6-5 and TRBJ2-3; 8 bases match TRBD1. This CDR3 contains 12 residues. Germline values: CDR1 MNHEY, CDR2 SVGAGI. V shed 10 bases, J shed 4 bases, and the junction held 4 bases outside the gene matches. The CDR3 protein is CATGTGPDTQYF. For the CDR3, the DNA is TGTGCCACCGGGACAGGCCCAGATACGCAGTATTTT.

This clone was counted a single time. The rearrangement uses TRBV3-1 (or the pseudogene TRBV3-2) and TRBJ2-7, with TRBD1 matching 10 bases. V was clipped by 2 bases and J by 9 bases; unmatched bases: 1. The CDR3 runs 12 residues. Per the germline V gene, CDR1 is LGHDT and CDR2 is YNNKEL (reference sequence). The CDR3 reads CASSQRDRGQYF. The DNA of the CDR3 is TGTGCCAGCAGCCAACGGGACAGGGGGCAGTACTTC.

This chain connects TRBV3-1 (or the pseudogene TRBV3-2) to TRBJ1-1, with no clear D. The CDR3 has 14 residues. V was trimmed by 4 bases and J by 2 bases, leaving 11 bases between them. CDR1 is LGHDT and CDR2 is YNNKEL in the germline V gene (reference sequence). The CDR3 spells CASSRREANTEAFF. Here the CDR3 DNA reads TGTGCCAGCAGCCGGCGGGAGGCAAACACTGAAGCTTTCTTT.

The chain joins TRBV5-1 to TRBJ2-7; 8 nucleotides align to TRBD1. Germline V gene lookup returns CDR1 SGHRS and CDR2 YFSETQ. There are 13 residues in the CDR3. V trimming: 2 bases; J trimming: 7 bases; junction bases outside the gene matches: 5. As DNA, the CDR3 is TGCGCCAGCAGCTTCGGACAGGGCTGGGAGCAGTACTTC. It is translated as CASSFGQGWEQYF.

The CDR3 sequence is CASSRRGDEQFF. CDR3 coding DNA: TGTGCCAGCAGCCGCAGGGGGGATGAGCAGTTCTTC. The gene calls are TRBV12-3 or TRBV12-4 and TRBJ2-1, with TRBD1 as a possible D gene (7 bases). Trimming took 6 bases from V and 8 from J, leaving 11 bases between them. The CDR3 loop spans 12 amino acids.

The rearrangement joins TRBV3-1 (or the pseudogene TRBV3-2) to TRBJ2-1; possibly TRBD1 for D (8 bases). The CDR3 runs to 19 residues. V was pared by 2 bases and J by 9 bases, with 29 bases between. The V gene's germline CDR1 is LGHDT and CDR2 YNNKEL (reference sequence). The CDR3 spells CASSQRPRDRGGRAGEQFF. CDR3 DNA sequence: TGTGCCAGCAGCCAACGCCCCCGCGACAGGGGCGGGAGAGCGGGTGAGCAGTTCTTC.

The V and J genes are TRBV10-3 and TRBJ1-1; 7 bases are a match to TRBD1. Germline V lookup: CDR1 ENHRY, CDR2 SYGVKD. The CDR3 is 15 residues long. Germline trimming cut 2 bases from V and 2 bases from J; bases unmatched to any gene: 5. The CDR3 loop is CAISEPGQVNTEAFF. The CDR3 DNA is TGTGCCATCAGTGAGCCCGGACAGGTCAACACTGAAGCTTTCTTT.

This clone was seen just once. V gene TRBV28 combines with J gene TRBJ1-2; 9 bases are shared with TRBD1. The CDR3 runs to 14 residues. Germline V CDR1 and CDR2: MDHEN, SYDVKM. J gave up 4 bases and V 4 bases, and 4 bases lay outside the gene matches. CDR3 sequence (DNA): TGTGCCAGCAGTTCCGGGACAGGGATCTATGGCTACACCTTC. It yields the protein CASSSGTGIYGYTF.

The chain links TRBV24-1 to TRBJ1-2, with D perhaps matching TRBD1 (5 bases). From germline, CDR1 is KGHDR and CDR2 SFDVKD. V shed 4 bases and J shed 4 bases, with 18 bases lying between them. The CDR3 loop spans 16 amino acids. The CDR3 bases are TGTGCCACCAGTGACAAGCATCCCGGGACTCTCTATGGCTACACCTTC. It is translated as CATSDKHPGTLYGYTF.

This rearrangement joins TRBV28 to TRBJ2-1; a weak D match, TRBD1 (6 bases). The CDR3 consists of 15 residues. Trimming shortened V by 6 bases and J by 8 bases, and 20 bases separated the two germline ends. The germline V gene encodes CDR1 MDHEN and CDR2 SYDVKM. DNA of the CDR3: TGTGCCAGCAGCCAGCAGGGGAACGAGTACGATGAGCAGTTCTTC. Its protein product is CASSQQGNEYDEQFF.

V usage is TRBV5-1 and J usage is TRBJ2-7; 7 positions agree with TRBD1. V was clipped by 4 bases and J by 6 bases; unmatched bases: 7. From germline, CDR1 is SGHRS and CDR2 YFSETQ. The CDR3 totals 13 residues. The CDR3, as DNA: TGCGCCAGCAGCATAGGGACAGCGTTCGAGCAGTACTTC. Protein sequence: CASSIGTAFEQYF.